At least ten counts were recorded for the clone carrying this T cell receptor beta chain. Its antigen is still unknown. It was 10 ml of fresh peripheral blood that supplied the PBMCs. Germline CDR1 and CDR2: GTSNPN and SVGIG (reference sequence). Between the trimmed V and J ends, which lost 3 bases and 1 base, there was a span of 9 bases. The CDR3 consists of 13 residues. The data stem from a study of T cells in Graves' hyperthyroidism and ophthalmopathy. The CDR3 regions of TCR beta were amplified from RNA transcripts. With the HTBI primer set, the TCR CDR3 went through a first round of RT-PCR. Via MiXCR, TCRdb re-called the multiplex PCR reads, giving one row per CDR3 protein. The data contain fewer than 400,000 distinct CDR3 sequences, around an eighth of them singletons. The study's findings and limits: The blood repertoire included most of the expanded thyroid clonotypes above 0.001.

The rearrangement uses TRBV30 and TRBJ1-2; D uncertain. The sequence was collected from a middle-aged man with Graves' ophthalmopathy. The sequenced material came from blood. CDR3 nucleotide sequence: TGTGCCTGGAGACTAAGATATAACTATGGCTACACCTTC. Encoded protein: CAWRLRYNYGYTF. Together with reference TRBV30 and TRBJ1-2, the CDR3 gives the full variable domain: SQTIHQWPATLVQPVGSPLSLECTVEGTSNPNLYWYRQAAGRGLQLLFYSVGIGQISSEVPQNLSASRPQDRQFILSSKKLLLSDSGFYLCAWRLRYNYGYTFGSGTRLTVV.